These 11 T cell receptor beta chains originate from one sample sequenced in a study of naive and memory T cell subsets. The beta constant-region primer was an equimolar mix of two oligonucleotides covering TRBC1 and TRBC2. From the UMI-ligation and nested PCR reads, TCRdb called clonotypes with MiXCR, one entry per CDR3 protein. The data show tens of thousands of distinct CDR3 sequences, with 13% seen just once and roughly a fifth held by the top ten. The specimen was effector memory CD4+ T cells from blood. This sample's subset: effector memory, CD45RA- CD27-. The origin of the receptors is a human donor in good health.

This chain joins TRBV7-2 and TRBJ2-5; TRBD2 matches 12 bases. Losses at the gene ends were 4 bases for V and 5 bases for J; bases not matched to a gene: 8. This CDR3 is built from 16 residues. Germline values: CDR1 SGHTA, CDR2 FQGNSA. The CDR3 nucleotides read TGTGCCAGCAGCTCCGGACTAGCGGGAAGGTTGGAGACCCAGTACTTC. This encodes CASSSGLAGRLETQYF.

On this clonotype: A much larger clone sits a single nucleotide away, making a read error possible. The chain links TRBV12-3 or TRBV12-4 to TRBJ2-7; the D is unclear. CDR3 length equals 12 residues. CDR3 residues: CASSLRTYEQCF. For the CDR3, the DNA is TGTGCCAGCAGTTTAAGGACCTACGAGCAGTGCTTC.

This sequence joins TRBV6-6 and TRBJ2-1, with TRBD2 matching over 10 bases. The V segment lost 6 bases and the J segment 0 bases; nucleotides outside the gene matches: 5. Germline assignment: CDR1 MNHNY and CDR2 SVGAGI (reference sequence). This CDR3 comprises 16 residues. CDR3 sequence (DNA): TGTGCCAGCAGAACGAGCGGGAGGGCCTCCTACAATGAGCAGTTCTTC. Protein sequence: CASRTSGRASYNEQFF.

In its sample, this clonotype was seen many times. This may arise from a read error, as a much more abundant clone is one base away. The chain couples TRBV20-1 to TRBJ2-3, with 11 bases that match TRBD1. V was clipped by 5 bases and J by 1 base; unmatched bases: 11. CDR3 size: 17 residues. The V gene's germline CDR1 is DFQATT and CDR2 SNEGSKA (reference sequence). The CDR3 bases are TGCAGTGCTTGCCGGACAGGGGGCGGGCGGCGCACAGATACGCAGTATTTT. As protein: CSACRTGGGRRTDTQYF.

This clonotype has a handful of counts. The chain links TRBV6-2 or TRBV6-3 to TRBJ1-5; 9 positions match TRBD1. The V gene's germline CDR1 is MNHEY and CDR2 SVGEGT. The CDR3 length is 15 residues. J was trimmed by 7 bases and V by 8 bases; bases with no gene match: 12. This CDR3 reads CASEPPGQGRQPQHF. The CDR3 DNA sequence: TGTGCCAGCGAACCCCCGGGACAGGGAAGGCAGCCCCAGCATTTT.

Here the CDR3 reads CASSLSRAGAGELFF. The CDR3 coding sequence is TGTGCCAGCAGCTTGTCCAGGGCTGGTGCCGGGGAGCTGTTTTTT. This chain connects TRBV7-2 to TRBJ2-2; D may be TRBD1 (5 bases). The CDR3 sequence is 15 residues long. V was shortened by 3 bases and J by 6 bases, with 14 bases between the two germline ends. CDR1 and CDR2 from the germline V gene are SGHTA and FQGNSA.

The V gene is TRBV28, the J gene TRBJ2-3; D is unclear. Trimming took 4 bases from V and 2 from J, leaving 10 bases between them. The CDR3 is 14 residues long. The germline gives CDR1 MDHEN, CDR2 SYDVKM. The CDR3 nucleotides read TGTGCCAGCAGTTCCAGACATTACACAGATACGCAGTATTTT. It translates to CASSSRHYTDTQYF.

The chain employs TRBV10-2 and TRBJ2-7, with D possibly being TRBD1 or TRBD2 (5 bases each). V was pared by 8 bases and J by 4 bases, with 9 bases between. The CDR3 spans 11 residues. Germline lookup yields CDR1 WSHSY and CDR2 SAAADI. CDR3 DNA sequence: TGCGCCAGCCGGGACGGGTACGAGCAGTACTTC. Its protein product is CASRDGYEQYF.

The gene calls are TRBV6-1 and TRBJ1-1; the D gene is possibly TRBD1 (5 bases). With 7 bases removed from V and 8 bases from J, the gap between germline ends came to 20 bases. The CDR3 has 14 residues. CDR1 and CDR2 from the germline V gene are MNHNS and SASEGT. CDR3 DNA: TGTGCCAGCATCCCCGCAGGGATGGTAAAGGAAGCTTTCTTT. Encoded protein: CASIPAGMVKEAFF.

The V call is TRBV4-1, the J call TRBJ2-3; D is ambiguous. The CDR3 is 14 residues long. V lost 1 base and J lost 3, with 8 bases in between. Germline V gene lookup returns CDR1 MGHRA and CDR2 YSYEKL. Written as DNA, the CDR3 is TGCGCCAGCAGCCAAGGTCCTACAACAGATACGCAGTATTTT. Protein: CASSQGPTTDTQYF.

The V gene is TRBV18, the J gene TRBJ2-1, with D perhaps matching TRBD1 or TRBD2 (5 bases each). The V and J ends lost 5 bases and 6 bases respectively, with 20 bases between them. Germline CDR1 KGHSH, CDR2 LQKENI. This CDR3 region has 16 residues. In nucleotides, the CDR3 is TGTGCCAGCTCAACAGCCCCCCAGGGCGCGGGCAATGAGCAGTTCTTC. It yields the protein CASSTAPQGAGNEQFF.